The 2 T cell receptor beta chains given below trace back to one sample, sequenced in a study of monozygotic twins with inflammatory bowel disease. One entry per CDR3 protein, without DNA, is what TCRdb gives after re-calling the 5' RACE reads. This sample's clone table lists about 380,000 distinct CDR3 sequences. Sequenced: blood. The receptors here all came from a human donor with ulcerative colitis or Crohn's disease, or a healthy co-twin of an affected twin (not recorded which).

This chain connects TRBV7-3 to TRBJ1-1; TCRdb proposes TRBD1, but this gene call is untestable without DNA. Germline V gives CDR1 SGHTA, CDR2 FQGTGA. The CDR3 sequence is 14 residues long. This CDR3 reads CASSFSHRQGEAFF.

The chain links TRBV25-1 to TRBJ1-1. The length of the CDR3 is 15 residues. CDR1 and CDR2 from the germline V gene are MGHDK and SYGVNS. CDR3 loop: CASSEFAGLNTEAFF.